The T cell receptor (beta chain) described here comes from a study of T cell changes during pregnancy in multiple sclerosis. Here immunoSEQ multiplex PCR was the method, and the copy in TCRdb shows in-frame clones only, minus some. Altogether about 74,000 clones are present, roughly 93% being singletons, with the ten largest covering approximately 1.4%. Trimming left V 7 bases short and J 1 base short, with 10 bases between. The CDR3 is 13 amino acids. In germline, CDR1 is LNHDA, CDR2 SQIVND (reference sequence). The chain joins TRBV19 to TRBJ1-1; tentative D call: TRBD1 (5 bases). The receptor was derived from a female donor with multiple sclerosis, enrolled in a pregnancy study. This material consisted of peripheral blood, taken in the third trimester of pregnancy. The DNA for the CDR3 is TGTGCCAGTAATCTCAGGGAGAACACTGAAGCTTTCTTT. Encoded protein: CASNLRENTEAFF.